This T cell receptor beta chain comes out of a study of CXCR3-negative and CXCR3-positive naive CD8 T cells. This CDR3 is built from 16 residues. All TRB cDNA libraries came from 5' RACE performed with UMI labels. With the 5' RACE reads reprocessed, TCRdb shows one record per CDR3 protein and no DNA. The data include 150,000 to 180,000 distinct CDR3 sequences; the top ten clones carry 0.45% to 0.55%. For this clonotype: As yet, its antigen is unknown.

Study-wide findings and caveats: CXCR3-positive naive cells carried more hydrophobic TRB CDR3s than CXCR3-negative ones.

The genes are TRBV12-3 or TRBV12-4 and TRBJ1-2; TCRdb's D gene call, TRBD1, goes unchecked for lack of DNA. This receptor was taken from a human donor in good health. Some clones in this sample may be carry-over from other donors' samples. Sequencing used naive CXCR3+ CD8+ T cells from blood. The subset: CD45RO-CCR7+CD27+CD95- naive CD8+ T cells expressing CXCR3 (TNR3+). CDR3 residues: CASSLWVAGQGDGYTF.